The present T cell receptor (beta chain) was sequenced within a study of shared clonotypes between healthy human individuals. The protocol was immunoSEQ multiplex PCR, while the TCRdb copy is restricted to in-frame clones and leaves out a portion. The data show roughly 2,300,000 clones, just under 95% seen once. Trimming removed 3 bases from V and 11 bases from J, with 20 bases in between. The CDR3 runs 15 residues. Germline assignment: CDR1 LNHNV and CDR2 YYDKDF (reference sequence). This chain links TRBV15 with TRBJ1-5; TRBD1 is a possible D gene (6 bases). Sequences were obtained from naive CD4+ T cells from PBMCs. Documented subset: CD45RA+ positively selected. This TCR derives from a man aged 18 to 35 in good health. Some clones in this sample may be carry-over from other donors' samples. CDR3: CATSRETGGRGSQHF. The DNA for the CDR3 is TGTGCCACCAGCAGGGAGACAGGCGGTCGGGGGTCCCAGCATTTT.